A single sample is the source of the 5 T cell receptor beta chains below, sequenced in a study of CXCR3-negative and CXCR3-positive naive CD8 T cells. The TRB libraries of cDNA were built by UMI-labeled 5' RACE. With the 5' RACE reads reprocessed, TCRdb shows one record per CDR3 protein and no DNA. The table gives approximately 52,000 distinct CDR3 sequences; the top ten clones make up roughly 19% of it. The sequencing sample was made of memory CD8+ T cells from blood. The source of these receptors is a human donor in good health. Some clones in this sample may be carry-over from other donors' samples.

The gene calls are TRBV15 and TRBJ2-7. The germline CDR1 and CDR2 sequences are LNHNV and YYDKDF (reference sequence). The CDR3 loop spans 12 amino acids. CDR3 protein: CATSDLNYEQYF.

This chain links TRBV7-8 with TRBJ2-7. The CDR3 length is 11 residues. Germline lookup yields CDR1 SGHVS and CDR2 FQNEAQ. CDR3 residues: CASSYSHEQYF.

CDR3 region: CASGDGLAGGAYNEQFF. The chain has TRBV12-5 and TRBJ2-1; there is no DNA to check the TCRdb D call of TRBD2. The CDR3 spans 17 residues. Germline V gives CDR1 LGHNT, CDR2 FRNRAP.

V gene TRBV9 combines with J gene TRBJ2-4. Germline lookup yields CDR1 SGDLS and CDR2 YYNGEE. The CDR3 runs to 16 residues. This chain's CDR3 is CASSVDSGIAKNIQYF. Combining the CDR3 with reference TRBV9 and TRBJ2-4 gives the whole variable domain DSGVTQTPKHLITATGQRVTLRCSPRSGDLSVYWYQQSLDQGLQFLIQYYNGEERAKGNILERFSAQQFPDLHSELNLSSLELGDSALYFCASSVDSGIAKNIQYFGAGTRLSVL.

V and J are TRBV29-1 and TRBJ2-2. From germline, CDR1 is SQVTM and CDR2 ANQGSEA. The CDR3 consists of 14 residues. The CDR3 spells CSVVGDANTGELFF.